The present T cell receptor (beta chain) was sequenced within a study of human T cells and chemical hapten exposure. Background on the study: In the sensitization step, 2% DPC was placed on roughly 2 cm by roughly 2 cm of upper inner arm skin. Patients, chiefly female, had alopecia areata, totalis or universalis. During the approximately 25-week study period, patients had diphenylcyclopropenone applied to the scalp every week.

In its sample, this clonotype was seen many times. Time point reported: patch test 1, 2 weeks after DPC sensitization. Treatment described: therapeutic diphenylcyclopropenone sensitization with weekly scalp DPC. TCRdb itself ran the RACE reads through MiXCR, one entry per CDR3 protein. The sample holds around 76,000 distinct CDR3 sequences, roughly 12% seen once. Sequencing used whole blood, obtained in connection with sensitization to the hapten diphenylcyclopropenone (DPC). This TCR was recovered from a woman aged 55 to 70 with alopecia areata. Some clones in this sample may be carry-over from other donors' samples.

This CDR3 reads CASSYPGQGGYGYTF. CDR3 nucleotides: TGTGCCAGCAGTTACCCCGGACAGGGCGGCTATGGCTACACCTTC. The chain employs TRBV6-2 or TRBV6-3 and TRBJ1-2; 8 bases align to TRBD1. The germline V gene has CDR1 MNHEY and CDR2 SVGEGT. The CDR3 is 15 amino acids. V lost 2 bases, J lost 4 bases, and 6 bases stayed unmatched.